The present T cell receptor (beta chain) was sequenced within a study of blood T cell repertoires in COVID-19. Study-level background: Specimens from acute and convalescent COVID-19 originated in the United States, Italy and Spain.

TCRdb keeps only in-frame clones here, not all; method: immunoSEQ multiplex PCR. The sample holds over 130,000 clones, 75% to 85% seen once. The ends were cut back, 4 bases at V and 5 bases at J, with 16 bases in the middle. The CDR3 covers 15 residues. The germline V gene has CDR1 SGHRS and CDR2 YFSETQ. The sequenced sample was peripheral blood. This TCR came from a woman older than 75 with active or convalescent COVID-19. The rearrangement uses TRBV5-1 and TRBJ2-1; D is possibly TRBD1 (5 bases). The CDR3 region has the DNA TGCGCCAGCAGCGCCGGGCCAGGGTCGGACAATGAGCAGTTCTTC. This encodes CASSAGPGSDNEQFF.